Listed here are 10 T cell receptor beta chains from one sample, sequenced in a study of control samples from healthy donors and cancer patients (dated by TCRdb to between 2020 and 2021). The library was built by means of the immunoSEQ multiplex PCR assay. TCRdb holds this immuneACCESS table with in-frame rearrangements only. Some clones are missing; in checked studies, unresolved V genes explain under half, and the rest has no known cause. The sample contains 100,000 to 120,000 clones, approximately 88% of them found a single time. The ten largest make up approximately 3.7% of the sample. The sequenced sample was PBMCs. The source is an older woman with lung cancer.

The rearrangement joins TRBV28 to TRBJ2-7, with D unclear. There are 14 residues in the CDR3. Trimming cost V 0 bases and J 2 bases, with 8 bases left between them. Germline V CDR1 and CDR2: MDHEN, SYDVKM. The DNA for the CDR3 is TGTGCCAGCAGTTTATGGGGCATAACCTACGAGCAGTACTTC. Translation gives CASSLWGITYEQYF.

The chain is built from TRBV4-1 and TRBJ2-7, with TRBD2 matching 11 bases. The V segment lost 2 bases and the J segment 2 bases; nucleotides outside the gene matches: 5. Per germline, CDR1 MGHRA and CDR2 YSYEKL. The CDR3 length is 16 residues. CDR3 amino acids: CASSQLGLADTYEQYF. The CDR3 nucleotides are TGCGCCAGCAGCCAACTGGGACTAGCGGATACCTACGAGCAGTACTTC.

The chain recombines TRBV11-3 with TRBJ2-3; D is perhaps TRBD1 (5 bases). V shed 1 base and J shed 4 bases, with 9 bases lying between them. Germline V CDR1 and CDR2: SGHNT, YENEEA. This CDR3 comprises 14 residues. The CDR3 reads CASSLGRVADTQYF. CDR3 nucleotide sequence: TGTGCCAGCAGCTTAGGCAGGGTAGCAGATACGCAGTATTTT.

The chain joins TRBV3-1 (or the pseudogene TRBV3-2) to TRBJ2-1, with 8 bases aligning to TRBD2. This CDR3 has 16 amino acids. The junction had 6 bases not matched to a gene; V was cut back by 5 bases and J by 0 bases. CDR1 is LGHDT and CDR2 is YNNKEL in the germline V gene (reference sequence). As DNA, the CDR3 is TGTGCCAGCAGCTCAACTAGCGGCGACTCCTACAATGAGCAGTTCTTC. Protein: CASSSTSGDSYNEQFF.

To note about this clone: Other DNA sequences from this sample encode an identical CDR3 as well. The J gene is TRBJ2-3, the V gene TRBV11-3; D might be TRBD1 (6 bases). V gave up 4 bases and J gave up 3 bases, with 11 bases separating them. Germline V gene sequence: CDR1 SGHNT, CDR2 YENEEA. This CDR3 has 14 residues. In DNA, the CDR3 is TGTGCCAGCAGCTCAGGACAGTCTACAGATACGCAGTATTTT. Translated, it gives CASSSGQSTDTQYF.

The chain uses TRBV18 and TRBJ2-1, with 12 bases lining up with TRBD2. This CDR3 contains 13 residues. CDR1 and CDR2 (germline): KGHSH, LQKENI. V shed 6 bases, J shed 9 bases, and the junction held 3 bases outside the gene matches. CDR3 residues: CASSLAGGAEQFF. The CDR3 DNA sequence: TGTGCCAGCTCCCTAGCGGGAGGGGCTGAGCAGTTCTTC.

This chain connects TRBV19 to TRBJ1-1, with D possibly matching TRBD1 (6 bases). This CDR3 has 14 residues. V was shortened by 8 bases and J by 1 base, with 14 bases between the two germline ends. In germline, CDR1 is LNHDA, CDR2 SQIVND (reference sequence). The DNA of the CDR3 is TGTGCCAGTCTTGGGGAGGGACAGAACACTGAAGCTTTCTTT. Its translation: CASLGEGQNTEAFF. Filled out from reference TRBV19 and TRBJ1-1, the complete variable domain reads DGGITQSPKYLFRKEGQNVTLSCEQNLNHDAMYWYRQDPGQGLRLIYYSQIVNDFQKGDIAEGYSVSREKKESFPLTVTSAQKNPTAFYLCASLGEGQNTEAFFGQGTRLTVV.

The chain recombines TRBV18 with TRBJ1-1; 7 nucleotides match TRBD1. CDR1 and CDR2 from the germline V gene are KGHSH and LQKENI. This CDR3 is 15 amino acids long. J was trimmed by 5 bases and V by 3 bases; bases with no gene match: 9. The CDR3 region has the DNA TGTGCCAGCTCACCTTTCGACAGGGCCTCAACTGAAGCTTTCTTT. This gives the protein CASSPFDRASTEAFF. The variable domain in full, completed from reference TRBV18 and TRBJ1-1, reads NAGVMQNPRHLVRRRGQEARLRCSPMKGHSHVYWYRQLPEEGLKFMVYLQKENIIDESGMPKERFSAEFPKEGPSILRIQQVVRGDSAAYFCASSPFDRASTEAFFGQGTRLTVV.

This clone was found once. The CDR3 coding sequence is TGTGCCATCAGTGTTGGTAGCGGGACCTACGAGCAGTACTTC. It encodes CAISVGSGTYEQYF. This chain connects TRBV10-3 to TRBJ2-7; TRBD2 aligns across 8 bases. V lost 4 bases and J lost 2; bases outside the gene matches: 4. Germline V gene lookup returns CDR1 ENHRY and CDR2 SYGVKD. The CDR3 extends over 14 amino acids.

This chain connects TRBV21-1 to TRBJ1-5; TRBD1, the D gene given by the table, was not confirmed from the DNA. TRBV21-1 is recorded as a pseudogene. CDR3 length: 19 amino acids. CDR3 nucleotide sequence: TGTGCCAGCAGCAAAGGGGACAGTCCATCATCCTATAGCAATCAGCCCCAGCATTTT. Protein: CASSKGDSPSSYSNQPQHF.